The 16 T cell receptor beta chains listed next were all sequenced from one sample in a study of T-cell reconstitution after alpha-beta-depleted transplantation in children. A TCRbeta library incorporating unique molecular identifiers was prepared. TCRdb reanalysed the PCR reads using MiXCR and keeps one entry per CDR3 protein. The sample lists some 350,000 distinct CDR3 sequences, over 9% seen once, with 2% to 3% in the top ten. The source material was PBMCs from the stem cell graft donor, sampled from the stem cell graft. All receptors derive from a human donor who donated a stem cell graft to a child with acute lymphoblastic leukemia.

The V and J genes are TRBV20-1 and TRBJ2-3; possibly TRBD1 for D (8 bases). The germline V gene encodes CDR1 DFQATT and CDR2 SNEGSKA (reference sequence). CDR3 length: 19 residues. Trimming shortened V by 6 bases and J by 2 bases, and 30 bases separated the two germline ends. Written as DNA, the CDR3 is TGCAGTGCGGGGAGGGACAGGCACCTGGTGTGGCTATTCACAGATACGCAGTATTTT. The encoded protein is CSAGRDRHLVWLFTDTQYF.

This chain links TRBV30 with TRBJ1-1, with TRBD1 matching over 8 bases. Germline lookup yields CDR1 GTSNPN and CDR2 SVGIG (reference sequence). V lost 4 bases, J lost 2 bases, and 9 bases stayed unmatched. This CDR3 has 15 residues. The CDR3 loop is CAWIQGTGVNTEAFF. CDR3 sequence (DNA): TGTGCCTGGATCCAAGGGACAGGAGTTAACACTGAAGCTTTCTTT.

This clonotype was detected a few times. This rearrangement joins TRBV4-3 to TRBJ2-7; 11 positions match TRBD2. Germline lookup yields CDR1 LGHNA and CDR2 YSLEER. The CDR3 is made up of 15 amino acids. J gave up 1 base and V 1 base, and 0 bases lay outside the gene matches. CDR3 in DNA: TGCGCCAGCAGCCAAGCTAGCGGGAGGTCCTACGAGCAGTACTTC. Amino acid sequence: CASSQASGRSYEQYF.

The chain combines TRBV4-1 with TRBJ2-1; tentatively, D is TRBD2 (5 bases). The CDR3 sequence is 18 residues long. Germline assignment: CDR1 MGHRA and CDR2 YSYEKL. V was pared by 0 bases and J by 0 bases, with 15 bases between. The CDR3 protein is CASSQEGGPQSSYNEQFF. The CDR3 nucleotides read TGCGCCAGCAGCCAAGAAGGCGGGCCGCAGAGCTCCTACAATGAGCAGTTCTTC.

Many counts were recorded for this clonotype. The chain couples TRBV4-3 to TRBJ1-1, with TRBD1 identical over 10 bases. This CDR3 region has 16 residues. V trimming: 4 bases; J trimming: 1 base; junction bases outside the gene matches: 6. CDR1 LGHNA and CDR2 YSLEER come from the germline V gene. CDR3 sequence: CASSRGTGVGNTEAFF. The CDR3 DNA reads TGCGCCAGCAGCCGAGGGACAGGGGTCGGGAACACTGAAGCTTTCTTT.

The chain joins TRBV12-5 to TRBJ2-2; D remains unclear. CDR1 is LGHNT and CDR2 is FRNRAP in the germline V gene. The CDR3 covers 14 residues. The V and J ends lost 0 bases and 6 bases respectively, with 8 bases between them. The CDR3 here is CASGLVGHPGELFF. CDR3 DNA: TGTGCTAGTGGTTTGGTAGGCCACCCCGGGGAGCTGTTTTTT.

This clonotype has a handful of counts. J is TRBJ2-3 and V is TRBV19; D is perhaps TRBD1 (5 bases). This CDR3 is 13 amino acids long. Germline V CDR1 and CDR2: LNHDA, SQIVND (reference sequence). V was pared by 5 bases and J by 4 bases, with 10 bases between. DNA of the CDR3: TGTGCCAGTAGTTTACAGGCCCCAGATACGCAGTATTTT. This sequence encodes CASSLQAPDTQYF.

This clonotype was observed at least ten times. This chain links TRBV12-3 or TRBV12-4 with TRBJ2-7, with D uncertain. V was clipped by 2 bases and J by 3 bases, with 8 bases between them. The CDR3 contains 13 residues. The CDR3 sequence is CASSLRWDYEQYF. The DNA of the CDR3 is TGTGCCAGCAGTTTACGGTGGGACTACGAGCAGTACTTC.

This rearrangement joins TRBV20-1 to TRBJ2-1; D unresolved. The CDR3 is 13 amino acids. Germline CDR1 is DFQATT and CDR2 is SNEGSKA (reference sequence). V shed 0 bases and J shed 5 bases, with 8 bases lying between them. The CDR3 loop is CSARDPLHNEQFF. CDR3 nucleotides: TGCAGTGCTAGAGATCCGTTACACAATGAGCAGTTCTTC.

This clonotype turned up a few times. CDR3 amino acids: CASSYGTGGAETQYF. The CDR3 coding sequence is TGTGCCAGCAGTTACGGGACAGGGGGCGCGGAGACCCAGTACTTC. The genes are TRBV6-5 and TRBJ2-5; 12 nucleotides align to TRBD1. V lost 2 bases to trimming and J lost 5 bases; unmatched junction nucleotides: 3. The CDR3 runs 15 residues. Germline V CDR1 and CDR2: MNHEY, SVGAGI.

This clonotype was observed a handful of times. V is TRBV12-3 or TRBV12-4 and J is TRBJ1-2; 7 bases agree with TRBD1. J gave up 6 bases and V 5 bases, and 12 bases lay outside the gene matches. The CDR3 is made up of 15 amino acids. For the CDR3, the DNA is TGTGCCAGCAGTAGGGGGCCCCAGGGGCGGGATGGCTACACCTTC. Protein product: CASSRGPQGRDGYTF.

The CDR3 DNA reads as TGTGCCAGCACAAGGATTACAGGGGGCTTTGAAAAACTGTTTTTT. Protein: CASTRITGGFEKLFF. The V gene is TRBV2, the J gene TRBJ1-4, with 9 bases that match TRBD1. CDR3 length: 15 amino acids. The J segment lost 7 bases and the V segment lost 7 bases, leaving 10 bases of the junction unmatched. Germline-derived CDR1 and CDR2 are SNHLY and FYNNEI. Supplemented by reference TRBV2 and TRBJ1-4, the full variable domain reads EPEVTQTPSHQVTQMGQEVILRCVPISNHLYFYWYRQILGQKVEFLVSFYNNEISEKSEIFDDQFSVERPDGSNFTLKIRSTKLEDSAMYFCASTRITGGFEKLFFGSGTQLSVL.

The V gene is TRBV5-4, the J gene TRBJ2-3; D unclear. From germline, CDR1 is SGHNT and CDR2 YYREEE (reference sequence). With 3 bases removed from V and 0 bases from J, the gap between germline ends came to 17 bases. This CDR3 has 17 amino acids. In nucleotides, the CDR3 is TGTGCCAGCAGCTCGACCCCCGGCGGCGGTAGCACAGATACGCAGTATTTT. Its translation: CASSSTPGGGSTDTQYF.

This clonotype was observed a few times. V usage is TRBV7-9 and J usage is TRBJ2-1; TRBD2 matches 9 bases. The J segment lost 8 bases and the V segment lost 2 bases, leaving 10 bases of the junction unmatched. The CDR3 runs 16 residues. CDR1 is SEHNR, CDR2 FQNEAQ, per germline (reference sequence). The CDR3 is CASSLPRNSGSDEQFF. CDR3 bases: TGTGCCAGCAGCTTACCTCGGAATAGCGGGAGCGATGAGCAGTTCTTC.

This clonotype was observed a handful of times. This sequence joins TRBV5-1 and TRBJ1-2; 10 bases align to TRBD1. CDR1 is SGHRS, CDR2 YFSETQ, per germline. V dropped 5 bases and J dropped 4; count of bases not matched to a gene: 8. This CDR3 is built from 15 residues. The CDR3 protein is CASREPGQGPYGYTF. The CDR3 nucleotides read TGCGCCAGCAGGGAACCGGGACAGGGGCCCTATGGCTACACCTTC.

This clonotype was detected many times. The chain couples TRBV27 to TRBJ2-3, with 10 bases aligning to TRBD1. Germline V gives CDR1 MNHEY, CDR2 SMNVEV (reference sequence). J was trimmed by 1 base and V by 6 bases; bases with no gene match: 1. The CDR3 loop spans 14 amino acids. The CDR3 DNA follows: TGTGCCAGCAGGGACAGGGGGGGCACAGATACGCAGTATTTT. It yields the protein CASRDRGGTDTQYF.